This T cell receptor (beta chain) came from a study of blood T cells in healthy people across ages. The wider study: About one barcoded beta molecule per two T cells came from capture by template switching. Notes on the study in general: In these data, TCR beta diversity tracked strongly with naive T cell percentage. Shifts in expanded clonotypes may have been confounded by donor CMV status, which was unknown.

This clonotype was seen more than once but under ten times. Its antigen is currently unknown. It may be a read error: a sequence one base away is much more abundant. The people who gave samples were healthy Caucasians from Russia, aged roughly 6 to 90. Primers used in a second PCR of about 6 to 11 cycles were a sample-barcoded 5' primer and a J-beta primer mix. In TCRdb, the 5' RACE reads were re-called with MiXCR into one record per CDR3 protein. The sample lists about 730,000 distinct CDR3 sequences; more than 40% were seen once. The CDR3 loop spans 13 amino acids. CDR1 and CDR2 from the germline V gene are KGHDR and SFDVKD.

This rearrangement joins TRBV24-1 to TRBJ2-1; the D gene is possibly TRBD1 (6 bases). Judging by the DNA end, TRBJ2-7 fits better; the J call may be wrong. Input material: blood. This receptor was taken from a woman aged 55-70 years in good health. As DNA, the CDR3 is TGTGCCACCAGTGATTTTAGGGGGAATGAGCAGTACTTC. As protein: CATSDFRGNEQYF.